Shown below are 10 T cell receptor beta chains from a single sample sequenced in a study of response to subunit inactivated influenza vaccine. TCRdb re-derived calls from the RT-PCR reads in MiXCR, one entry per CDR3 protein. The data hold roughly 650,000 distinct CDR3 sequences, with roughly 14% observed a single time. The starting material was PBMCs from blood, obtained roughly 13 days after vaccination. All receptors derive from a man aged 50 to 59 who received an inactivated influenza vaccine.

This clonotype came up a few times. V is TRBV7-9 and J is TRBJ2-7; the D gene is possibly TRBD1 (6 bases). The CDR3 is 17 amino acids. V lost 4 bases to trimming and J lost 5 bases, with 24 bases between them. Germline CDR1 SEHNR, CDR2 FQNEAQ (reference sequence). The CDR3 loop is CASSSRGGGLAYHEQYF. The CDR3 coding sequence is TGTGCCAGCAGCTCCCGTGGTGGGGGCTTGGCTTATCACGAGCAGTACTTC.

This clonotype was seen a single time. The chain is built from TRBV6-1 and TRBJ2-5; D is undetermined. The V end was cut by 7 bases, the J end by 2 bases, with 8 bases between. CDR3 size: 12 residues. Looked up from germline, CDR1 is MNHNS and CDR2 is SASEGT. The CDR3 DNA sequence: TGTGCCAGCACGGTGCGGCAAGAGACCCAGTACTTC. Its protein is CASTVRQETQYF.

The V call is TRBV12-3 or TRBV12-4, the J call TRBJ2-1; D possibly corresponds to TRBD2 (5 bases). The length of the CDR3 is 14 residues. The V and J ends lost 3 bases and 5 bases respectively, with 11 bases between them. The CDR3 sequence: CASSLLAIDNEQFF. The DNA for the CDR3 is TGTGCCAGCAGTTTGTTAGCGATCGACAATGAGCAGTTCTTC.

This clonotype has a handful of counts. V gene TRBV28 combines with J gene TRBJ1-2; D unresolved. Germline V gene data show CDR1 as MDHEN and CDR2 as SYDVKM. This CDR3 is built from 12 residues. Trimming removed 1 base at V and 8 bases at J, with 8 bases between. The CDR3 loop is CASSLSQLGYTF. The CDR3 DNA reads as TGTGCCAGCAGTTTATCCCAGCTGGGCTACACCTTC.

This clonotype was counted between two and nine times. This chain uses TRBV20-1 with TRBJ2-1; 9 positions match TRBD1. Unmatched junction bases numbered 8, after V lost 6 bases and J lost 5 bases. The CDR3 is 14 amino acids. The V gene's germline CDR1 is DFQATT and CDR2 SNEGSKA (reference sequence). CDR3 nucleotide sequence: TGCAGTGCCGTCCTTCGGGACAGGGACAATGAGCAGTTCTTC. This translates into CSAVLRDRDNEQFF.

This clonotype was detected a few times. The genes are TRBV4-3 and TRBJ2-1; D is possibly TRBD2 (5 bases). Germline CDR1 and CDR2: LGHNA and YSLEER. The ends were cut back, 4 bases at V and 4 bases at J, with 20 bases in the middle. The CDR3 runs to 17 residues. CDR3 protein: CASSPTALAPGYNEQFF. DNA for the CDR3: TGCGCCAGCAGCCCAACAGCCTTGGCTCCGGGATACAATGAGCAGTTCTTC.

CDR3 sequence reads: CASSTRQGADEKLFF. The CDR3 nucleotides read TGCGCCAGCAGCACACGACAGGGGGCCGATGAAAAACTGTTTTTT. This sequence joins TRBV4-1 and TRBJ1-4, with TRBD1 matching 10 bases. J was trimmed by 6 bases and V by 5 bases; bases with no gene match: 6. CDR1 is MGHRA, CDR2 YSYEKL, per germline. CDR3 length equals 15 residues.

The chain is built from TRBV11-2 and TRBJ1-6, with D tentatively TRBD1 (5 bases). This CDR3 spans 14 amino acids. CDR1 SGHAT and CDR2 FQNNGV come from the germline V gene. Trimming shortened V by 5 bases and J by 10 bases, and 15 bases separated the two germline ends. CDR3 bases: TGTGCCAGCAGCGCTGACAGCCGCGTATCACCCCTCCACTTT. Translation gives CASSADSRVSPLHF.

V and J are TRBV7-6 and TRBJ1-1; 7 positions match TRBD1. Trimming cost V 6 bases and J 0 bases; bases outside gene matches: 7. Germline lookup yields CDR1 SGHVS and CDR2 FNYEAQ. The CDR3 is made up of 15 amino acids. The CDR3 loop is CASRPIQGMNTEAFF. CDR3 DNA sequence: TGTGCCAGCAGACCAATACAGGGGATGAACACTGAAGCTTTCTTT.

Ten or more counts support this clonotype. CDR3 sequence (DNA): TGTGCCAGAGATAGCGGGGGGAACCCCGGAGAGACTACACCAGAGACCCAGTACTTC. Encoded protein: CARDSGGNPGETTPETQYF. V and J are TRBV6-7 and TRBJ2-5; 10 bases align to TRBD2. TRBV6-7 has ORF status, its function being uncertain. The CDR3 covers 19 residues. Germline trimming cut 9 bases from V and 4 bases from J; bases unmatched to any gene: 23.